This TCR beta chain was retrieved from a study of T cells in Graves' hyperthyroidism and ophthalmopathy. Findings of the study overall: In blood, most of the thyroid clonotypes expanded above 0.001 were also present.

TCR beta CDR3 region amplification was performed from RNA transcripts. During a first-round RT-PCR of the TCR CDR3, the HTBI primer set was used. Each CDR3 protein is one row after TCRdb ran MiXCR on the multiplex PCR reads. The sample holds a few hundred thousand distinct CDR3 sequences, approximately 15% seen once. With a duration under 2 months, the hyperthyroidism was newly diagnosed in patients aged 18 to 65. PBMCs stemmed from under 11 ml fresh peripheral blood. The V end lost 7 bases, the J end lost 4 bases, and 11 bases lay between the germline ends. CDR3 length: 12 amino acids. Germline lookup yields CDR1 LGHNT and CDR2 FRNRAP. This clonotype was detected only a few times. Its antigen is currently unknown.

This rearrangement joins TRBV12-5 to TRBJ2-7, with D hard to call. Sequenced sample: blood. This receptor was identified in a woman aged 25 to 45 with Graves' hyperthyroidism. The CDR3 sequence: CASALWGYEQYF. Here the CDR3 DNA reads TGTGCTAGTGCCCTCTGGGGTTACGAGCAGTACTTC.